This T cell receptor beta chain was profiled in a study of T-cell memory formation after mild COVID-19. TCRdb re-called the 5' RACE reads through MiXCR, storing one row per CDR3 protein. Of hundreds of thousands of distinct CDR3 sequences listed, over 15% are singletons. Germline CDR1 reads SGHDT; CDR2 reads YYEEEE. CDR3 size: 12 residues. V lost 3 bases and J 5 bases, leaving 9 bases between the germline ends. The V gene is TRBV5-6, the J gene TRBJ2-7, with a weak D call TRBD2 (5 bases). Sequences were obtained from PBMCs or a T cell subset sorted from them (not recorded which). This TCR came from a man younger than 35 who had mild COVID-19 (a few samples of this study predate the infection). Cell type and time point are not known. The CDR3 loop reads CASSYGGHEQYV. CDR3 sequence (DNA): TGTGCCAGCAGCTACGGAGGCCACGAGCAGTACGTC.